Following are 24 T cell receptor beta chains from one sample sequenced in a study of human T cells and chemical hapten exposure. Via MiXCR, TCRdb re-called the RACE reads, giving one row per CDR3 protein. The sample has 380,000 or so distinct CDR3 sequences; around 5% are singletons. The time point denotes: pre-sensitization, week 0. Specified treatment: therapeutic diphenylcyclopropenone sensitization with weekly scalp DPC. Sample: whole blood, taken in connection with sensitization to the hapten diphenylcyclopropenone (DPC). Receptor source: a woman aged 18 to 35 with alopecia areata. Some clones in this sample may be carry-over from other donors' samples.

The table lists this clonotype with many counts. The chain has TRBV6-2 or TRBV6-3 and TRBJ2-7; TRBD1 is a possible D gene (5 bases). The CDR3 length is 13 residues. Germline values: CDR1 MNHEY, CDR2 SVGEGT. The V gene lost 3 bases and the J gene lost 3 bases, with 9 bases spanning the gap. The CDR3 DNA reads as TGTGCCAGCAGTTATCAGGGAAACTACGAGCAGTACTTC. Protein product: CASSYQGNYEQYF.

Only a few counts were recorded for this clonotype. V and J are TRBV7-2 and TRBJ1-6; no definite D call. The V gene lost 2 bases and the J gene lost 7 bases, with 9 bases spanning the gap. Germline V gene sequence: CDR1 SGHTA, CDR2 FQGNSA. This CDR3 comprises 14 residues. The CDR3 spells CASSLRRSNSPLHF. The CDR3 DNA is TGTGCCAGCAGCTTACGGCGATCAAATTCACCCCTCCACTTT.

The CDR3 region has the DNA TGTGCCAGCAGCTTAGAGGGGGCGTCCTACAATGAGCAGTTCTTC. This gives the protein CASSLEGASYNEQFF. The chain has TRBV7-6 and TRBJ2-1, with TRBD1 matching over 7 bases. Germline loops: CDR1 SGHVS, CDR2 FNYEAQ. The CDR3 has 15 residues. Trimming took 1 base from V and 1 from J; bases not matched to a gene: 1.

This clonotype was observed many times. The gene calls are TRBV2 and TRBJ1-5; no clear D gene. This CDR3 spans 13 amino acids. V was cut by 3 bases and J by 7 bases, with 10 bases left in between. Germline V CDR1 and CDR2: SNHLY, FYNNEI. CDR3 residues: CASSDLAGQPQHF. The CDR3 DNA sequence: TGTGCCAGCAGTGATCTAGCGGGGCAGCCCCAGCATTTT.

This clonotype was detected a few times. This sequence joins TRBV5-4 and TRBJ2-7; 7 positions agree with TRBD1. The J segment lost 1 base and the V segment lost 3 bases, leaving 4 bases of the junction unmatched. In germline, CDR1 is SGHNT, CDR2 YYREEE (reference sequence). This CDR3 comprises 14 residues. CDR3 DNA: TGTGCCAGCAGCTATGACAGGGTATCCTACGAGCAGTACTTC. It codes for CASSYDRVSYEQYF.

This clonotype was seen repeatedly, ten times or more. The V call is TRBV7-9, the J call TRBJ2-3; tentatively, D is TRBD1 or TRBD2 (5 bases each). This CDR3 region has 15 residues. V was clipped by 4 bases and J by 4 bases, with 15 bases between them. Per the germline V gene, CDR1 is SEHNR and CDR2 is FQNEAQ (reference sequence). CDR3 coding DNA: TGTGCCAGCAGCTCCGGGACGCTGGGTGCAGATACGCAGTATTTT. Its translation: CASSSGTLGADTQYF.

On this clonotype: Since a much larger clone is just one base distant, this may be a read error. The CDR3 DNA reads TGTGCCAGCAGTTCCCCCAGGGCAGGGGGCGGTGTGCAGTTCTTC. It encodes CASSSPRAGGGVQFF. V usage is TRBV6-5 and J usage is TRBJ2-1; 8 nucleotides agree with TRBD1. CDR3 length: 15 residues. Trimming at V came to 4 bases and at J to 12 bases, leaving 14 bases not matched to a gene. In germline, CDR1 is MNHEY, CDR2 SVGAGI.

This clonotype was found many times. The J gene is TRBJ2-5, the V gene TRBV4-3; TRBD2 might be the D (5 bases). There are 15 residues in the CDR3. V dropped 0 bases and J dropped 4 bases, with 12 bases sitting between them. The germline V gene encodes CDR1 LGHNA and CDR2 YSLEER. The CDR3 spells CASSQDHAGGETQYF. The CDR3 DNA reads TGCGCCAGCAGCCAAGATCATGCAGGAGGAGAGACCCAGTACTTC.

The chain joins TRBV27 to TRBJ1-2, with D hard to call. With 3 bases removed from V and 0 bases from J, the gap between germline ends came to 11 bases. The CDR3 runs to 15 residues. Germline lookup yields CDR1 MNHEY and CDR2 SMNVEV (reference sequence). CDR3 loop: CASSFYSDPNYGYTF. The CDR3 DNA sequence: TGTGCCAGCAGTTTTTACTCGGACCCTAACTATGGCTACACCTTC.

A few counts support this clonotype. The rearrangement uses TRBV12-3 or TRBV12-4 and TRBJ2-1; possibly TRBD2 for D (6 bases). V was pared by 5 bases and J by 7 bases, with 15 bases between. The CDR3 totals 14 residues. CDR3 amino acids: CASSPGTPNNEQFF. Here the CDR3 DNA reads TGTGCCAGCAGTCCCGGGACTCCAAATAATGAGCAGTTCTTC.

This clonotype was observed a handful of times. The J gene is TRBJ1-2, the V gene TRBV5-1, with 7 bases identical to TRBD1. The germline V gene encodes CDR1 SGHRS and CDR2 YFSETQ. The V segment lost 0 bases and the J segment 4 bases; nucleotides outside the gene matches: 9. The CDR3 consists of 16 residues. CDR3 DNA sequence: TGCGCCAGCAGCTTGGGGAGGGACAGTGCCTCCTATGGCTACACCTTC. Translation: CASSLGRDSASYGYTF.

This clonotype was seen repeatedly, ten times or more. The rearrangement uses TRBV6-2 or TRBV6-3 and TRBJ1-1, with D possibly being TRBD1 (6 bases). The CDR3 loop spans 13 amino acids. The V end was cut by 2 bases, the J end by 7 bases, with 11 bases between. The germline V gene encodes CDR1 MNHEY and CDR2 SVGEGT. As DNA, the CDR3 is TGTGCCAGCAGTTACCCGACAGGTTATGAAGCTTTCTTT. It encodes CASSYPTGYEAFF.

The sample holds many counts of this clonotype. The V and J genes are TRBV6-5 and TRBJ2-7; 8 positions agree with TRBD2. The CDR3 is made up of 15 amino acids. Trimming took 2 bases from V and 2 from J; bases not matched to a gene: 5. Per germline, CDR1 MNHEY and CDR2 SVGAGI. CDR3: CASSYGISGTYEQYF. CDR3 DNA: TGTGCCAGCAGTTACGGGATTAGCGGGACCTACGAGCAGTACTTC.

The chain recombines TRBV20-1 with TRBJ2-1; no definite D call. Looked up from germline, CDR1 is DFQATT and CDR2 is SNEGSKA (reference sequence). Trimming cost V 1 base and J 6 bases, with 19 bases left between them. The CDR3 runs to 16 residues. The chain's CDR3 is CSARGARSPRFNEQFF. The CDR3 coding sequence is TGCAGTGCTAGAGGAGCAAGGTCCCCCCGTTTCAATGAGCAGTTCTTC.

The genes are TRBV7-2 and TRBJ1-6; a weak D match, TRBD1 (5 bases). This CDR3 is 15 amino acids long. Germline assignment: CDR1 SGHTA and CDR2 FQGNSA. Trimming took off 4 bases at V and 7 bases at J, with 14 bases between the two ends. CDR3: CASSSRQSSNSPLHF. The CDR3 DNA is TGTGCCAGCAGCTCCCGACAGTCGTCCAATTCACCCCTCCACTTT.

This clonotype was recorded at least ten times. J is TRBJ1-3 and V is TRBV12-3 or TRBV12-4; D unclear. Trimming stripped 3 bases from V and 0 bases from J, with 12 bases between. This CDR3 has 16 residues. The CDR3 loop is CASSFISGYSGNTIYF. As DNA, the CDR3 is TGTGCCAGCAGTTTTATATCAGGTTACTCTGGAAACACCATATATTTT.

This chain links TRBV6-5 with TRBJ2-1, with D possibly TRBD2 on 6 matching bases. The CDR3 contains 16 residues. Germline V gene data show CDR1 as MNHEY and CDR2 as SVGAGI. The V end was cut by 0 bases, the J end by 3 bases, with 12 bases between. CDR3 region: CASSYSVGGGYNEQFF. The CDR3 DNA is TGTGCCAGCAGTTACTCGGTCGGGGGAGGCTACAATGAGCAGTTCTTC.

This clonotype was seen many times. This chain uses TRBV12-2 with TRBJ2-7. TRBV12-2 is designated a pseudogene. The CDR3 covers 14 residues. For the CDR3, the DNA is TGTGCAAGTCGCTTAGCTGGGTTAGCCTACGAGCAGTACTTC. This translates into CASRLAGLAYEQYF.

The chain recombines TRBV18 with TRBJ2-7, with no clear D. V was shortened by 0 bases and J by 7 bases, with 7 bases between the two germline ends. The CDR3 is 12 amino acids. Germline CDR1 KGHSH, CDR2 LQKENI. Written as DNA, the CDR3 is TGTGCCAGCTCACCACCAGTTGGGGAGCAGTACTTC. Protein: CASSPPVGEQYF.

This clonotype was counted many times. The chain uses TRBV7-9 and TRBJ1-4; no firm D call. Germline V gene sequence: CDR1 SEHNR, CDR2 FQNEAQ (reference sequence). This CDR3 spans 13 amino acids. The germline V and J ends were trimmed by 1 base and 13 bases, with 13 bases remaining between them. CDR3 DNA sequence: TGTGCCAGCAGCTTAGAGGTCTCCACTCCACTGTTTTTT. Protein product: CASSLEVSTPLFF.

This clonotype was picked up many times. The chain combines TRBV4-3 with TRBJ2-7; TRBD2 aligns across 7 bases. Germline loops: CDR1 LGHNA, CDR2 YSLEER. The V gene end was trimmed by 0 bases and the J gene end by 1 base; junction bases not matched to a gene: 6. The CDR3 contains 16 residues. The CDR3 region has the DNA TGCGCCAGCAGCCAAGAAATCGGGGGGTCATCCTACGAGCAGTACTTC. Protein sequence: CASSQEIGGSSYEQYF.

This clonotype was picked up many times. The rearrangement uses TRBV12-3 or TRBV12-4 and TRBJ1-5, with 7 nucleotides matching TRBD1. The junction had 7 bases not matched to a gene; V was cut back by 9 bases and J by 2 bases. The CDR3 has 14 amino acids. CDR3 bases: TGTGCCAGTAGTGACAGGGCCGGCAATCAGCCCCAGCATTTT. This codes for CASSDRAGNQPQHF.

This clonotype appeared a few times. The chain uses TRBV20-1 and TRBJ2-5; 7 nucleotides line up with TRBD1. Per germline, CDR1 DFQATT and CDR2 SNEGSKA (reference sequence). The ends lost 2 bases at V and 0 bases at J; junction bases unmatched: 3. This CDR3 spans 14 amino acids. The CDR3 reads CSARLQGNQETQYF. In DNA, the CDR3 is TGCAGTGCTAGATTACAGGGGAACCAAGAGACCCAGTACTTC.

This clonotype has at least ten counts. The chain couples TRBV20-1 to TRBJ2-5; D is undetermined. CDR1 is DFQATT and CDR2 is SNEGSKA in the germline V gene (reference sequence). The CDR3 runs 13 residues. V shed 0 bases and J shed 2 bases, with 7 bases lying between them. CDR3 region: CSAREYRQETQYF. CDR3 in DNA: TGCAGTGCTAGAGAGTATAGGCAAGAGACCCAGTACTTC.